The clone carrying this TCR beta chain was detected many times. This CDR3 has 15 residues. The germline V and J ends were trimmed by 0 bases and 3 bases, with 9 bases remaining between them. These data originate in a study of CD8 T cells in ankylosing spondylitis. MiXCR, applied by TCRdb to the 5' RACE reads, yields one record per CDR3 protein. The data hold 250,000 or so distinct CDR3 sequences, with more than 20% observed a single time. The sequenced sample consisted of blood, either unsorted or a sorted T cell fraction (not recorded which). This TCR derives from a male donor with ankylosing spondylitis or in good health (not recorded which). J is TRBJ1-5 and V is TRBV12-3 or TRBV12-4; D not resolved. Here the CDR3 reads CASSLARRFNQPQHF. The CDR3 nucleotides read TGTGCCAGCAGTTTAGCGCGGAGGTTCAATCAGCCCCAGCATTTT.